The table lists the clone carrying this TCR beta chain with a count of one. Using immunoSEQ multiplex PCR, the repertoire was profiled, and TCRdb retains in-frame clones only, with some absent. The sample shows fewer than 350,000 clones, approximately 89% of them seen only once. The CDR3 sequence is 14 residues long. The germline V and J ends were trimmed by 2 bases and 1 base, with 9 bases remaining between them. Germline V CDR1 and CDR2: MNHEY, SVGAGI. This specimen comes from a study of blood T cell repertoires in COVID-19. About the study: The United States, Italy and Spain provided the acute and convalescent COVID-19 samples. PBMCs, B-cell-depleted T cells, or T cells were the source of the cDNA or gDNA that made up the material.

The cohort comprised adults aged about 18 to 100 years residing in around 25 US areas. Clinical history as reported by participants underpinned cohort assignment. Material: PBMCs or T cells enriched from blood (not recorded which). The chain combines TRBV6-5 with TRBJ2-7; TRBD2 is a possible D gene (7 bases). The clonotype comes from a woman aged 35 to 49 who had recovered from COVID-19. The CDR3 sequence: CASSYRGASYEQYF. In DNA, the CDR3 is TGTGCCAGCAGTTACCGGGGGGCTTCCTACGAGCAGTACTTC.